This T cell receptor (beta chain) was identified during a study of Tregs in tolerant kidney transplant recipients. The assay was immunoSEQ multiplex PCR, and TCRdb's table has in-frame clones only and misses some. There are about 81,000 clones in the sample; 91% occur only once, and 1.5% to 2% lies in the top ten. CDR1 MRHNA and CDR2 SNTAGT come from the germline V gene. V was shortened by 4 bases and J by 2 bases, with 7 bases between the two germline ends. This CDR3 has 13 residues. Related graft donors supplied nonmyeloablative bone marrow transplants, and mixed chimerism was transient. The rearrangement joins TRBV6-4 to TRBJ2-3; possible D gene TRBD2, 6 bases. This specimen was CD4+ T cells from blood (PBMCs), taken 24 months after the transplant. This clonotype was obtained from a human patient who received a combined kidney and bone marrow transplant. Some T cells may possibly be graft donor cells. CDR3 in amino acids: CASSGTNTDTQYF. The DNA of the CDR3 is TGTGCCAGCAGTGGGACTAACACAGATACGCAGTATTTT.